These 7 T cell receptor beta chains were sequenced from one sample in a study of persistence of HIV-infected CD4 T cells. Their recognized antigens are unknown. Sequencing used immunoSEQ version 4 in survey mode. Sequenced by immunoSEQ multiplex PCR; TCRdb stores in-frame clones only, minus some. This table has 40,000 to 55,000 clones, roughly 90% appearing once. Anti-CD3/anti-CD28 beads served as a nonspecific positive control stimulus. Responding CD4+ T cells were sorted by upregulation of both CD40 ligand and CD69. The sample here was CD4+ T cells sorted from PBMCs after roughly 18-hour stimulation, taken from a patient who received antiretroviral therapy. These receptors originate from an adult woman with HIV who was CMV-seropositive.

The chain couples TRBV21-1 to TRBJ1-2; the table's D gene call, TRBD1, was not cross checked with the DNA. TRBV21-1 is a known pseudogene. CDR3 size: 12 residues. The CDR3 DNA sequence: TGTGCCAGCAGCCCCCCAAACTATGGCTACACCTTC. It specifies CASSPPNYGYTF.

The chain links TRBV18 to TRBJ1-5; a possible D gene is TRBD1 (6 bases). Germline loops: CDR1 KGHSH, CDR2 LQKENI. V dropped 2 bases and J dropped 4 bases, with 9 bases sitting between them. The CDR3 runs to 14 residues. The CDR3 reads CASSPDRSNQPQHF. The CDR3 DNA is TGTGCCAGCTCACCAGACAGGTCGAATCAGCCCCAGCATTTT. Variable domain in full (rest from reference TRBV18 and TRBJ1-5): NAGVMQNPRHLVRRRGQEARLRCSPMKGHSHVYWYRQLPEEGLKFMVYLQKENIIDESGMPKERFSAEFPKEGPSILRIQQVVRGDSAAYFCASSPDRSNQPQHFGDGTRLSIL.

The chain links TRBV7-2 to TRBJ1-3; no reliable D call. Germline V gene lookup returns CDR1 SGHTA and CDR2 FQGNSA. CDR3 length: 16 residues. V was clipped by 5 bases and J by 1 base, with 15 bases between them. CDR3 DNA sequence: TGTGCCAGCAGCCCCCGGGTAGCCGGGTCTGGAAACACCATATATTTT. Protein product: CASSPRVAGSGNTIYF. The variable domain in full, completed from reference TRBV7-2 and TRBJ1-3, reads GAGVSQSPSNKVTEKGKDVELRCDPISGHTALYWYRQSLGQGLEFLIYFQGNSAPDKSGLPSDRFSAERTGGSVSTLTIQRTQQEDSAVYLCASSPRVAGSGNTIYFGEGSWLTVV.

This chain uses TRBV30 with TRBJ2-5; TRBD2 aligns across 9 bases. Trimming at V came to 0 bases and at J to 4 bases, leaving 6 bases not matched to a gene. Germline V gene data show CDR1 as GTSNPN and CDR2 as SVGIG (reference sequence). The CDR3 consists of 15 residues. The CDR3, as DNA: TGTGCCTGGAGTGTAGCGGGGGGTAGTTTAGAGACCCAGTACTTC. This gives the protein CAWSVAGGSLETQYF.

V usage is TRBV10-1 and J usage is TRBJ2-3; 7 nucleotides match TRBD1. The V gene end was trimmed by 4 bases and the J gene end by 2 bases; junction bases not matched to a gene: 6. The CDR3 consists of 15 residues. Germline V CDR1 and CDR2: WNHNN, SYGVQD (reference sequence). The CDR3 coding sequence is TGCGCCAGCAGTGCCAACAGGGGTAACACAGATACGCAGTATTTT. Encoded protein: CASSANRGNTDTQYF.

The chain employs TRBV3-1 (or the pseudogene TRBV3-2) and TRBJ1-1; possible D gene TRBD1, 5 bases. Trimming took off 8 bases at V and 1 base at J, with 8 bases between the two ends. The germline V gene encodes CDR1 LGHDT and CDR2 YNNKEL (reference sequence). The CDR3 is made up of 12 amino acids. This CDR3 reads CASSTGNTEAFF. As DNA, the CDR3 is TGTGCCAGCTCTACAGGGAACACTGAAGCTTTCTTT.

V usage is TRBV19 and J usage is TRBJ2-2, with 9 positions matching TRBD2. The V and J ends lost 5 bases and 8 bases, in that order; junction bases with no gene match: 12. Per the germline V gene, CDR1 is LNHDA and CDR2 is SQIVND (reference sequence). This CDR3 has 16 amino acids. The CDR3 DNA reads as TGTGCCAGTAGTGTGGCAGCGGGGGGAACCTTTGGGGAGCTGTTTTTT. Translation: CASSVAAGGTFGELFF.